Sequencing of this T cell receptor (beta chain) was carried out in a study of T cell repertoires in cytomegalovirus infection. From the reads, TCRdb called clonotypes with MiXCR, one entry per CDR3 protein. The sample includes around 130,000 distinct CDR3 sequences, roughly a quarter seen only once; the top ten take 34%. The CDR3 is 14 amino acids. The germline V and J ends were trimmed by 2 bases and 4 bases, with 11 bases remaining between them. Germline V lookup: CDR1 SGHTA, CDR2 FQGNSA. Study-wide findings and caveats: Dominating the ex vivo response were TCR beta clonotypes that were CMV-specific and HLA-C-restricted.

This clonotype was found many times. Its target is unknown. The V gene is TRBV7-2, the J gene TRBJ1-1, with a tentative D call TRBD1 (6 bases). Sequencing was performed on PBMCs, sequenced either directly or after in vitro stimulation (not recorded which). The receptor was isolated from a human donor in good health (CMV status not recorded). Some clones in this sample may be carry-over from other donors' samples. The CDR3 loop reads CASSLKGGGTEAFF. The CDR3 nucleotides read TGTGCCAGCAGCTTAAAAGGGGGAGGCACTGAAGCTTTCTTT.